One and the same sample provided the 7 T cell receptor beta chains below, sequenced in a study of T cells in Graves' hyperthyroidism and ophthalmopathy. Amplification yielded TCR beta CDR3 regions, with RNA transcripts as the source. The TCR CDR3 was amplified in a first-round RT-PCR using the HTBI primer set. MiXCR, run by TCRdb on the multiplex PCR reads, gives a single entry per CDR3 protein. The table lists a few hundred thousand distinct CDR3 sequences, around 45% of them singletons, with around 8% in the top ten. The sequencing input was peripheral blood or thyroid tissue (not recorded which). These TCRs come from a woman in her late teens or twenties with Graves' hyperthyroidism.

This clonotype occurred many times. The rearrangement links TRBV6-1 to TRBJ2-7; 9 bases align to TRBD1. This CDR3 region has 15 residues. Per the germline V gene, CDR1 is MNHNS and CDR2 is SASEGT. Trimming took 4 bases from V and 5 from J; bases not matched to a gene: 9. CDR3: CASSAPQGAIDEQYF. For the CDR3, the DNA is TGTGCCAGCAGTGCACCACAGGGGGCCATAGACGAGCAGTACTTC.

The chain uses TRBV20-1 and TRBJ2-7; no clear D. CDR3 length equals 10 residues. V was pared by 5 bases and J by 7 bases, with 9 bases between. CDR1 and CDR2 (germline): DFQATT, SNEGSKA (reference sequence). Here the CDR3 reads CSAEWSEQYF. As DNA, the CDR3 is TGCAGTGCTGAGTGGAGTGAGCAGTACTTC.

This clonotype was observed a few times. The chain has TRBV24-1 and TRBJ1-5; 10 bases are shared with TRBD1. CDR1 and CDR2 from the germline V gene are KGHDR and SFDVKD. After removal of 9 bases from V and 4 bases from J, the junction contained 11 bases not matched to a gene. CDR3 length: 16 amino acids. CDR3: CATPPRTGGTNQPQHF. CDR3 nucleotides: TGTGCCACCCCTCCTAGGACAGGGGGTACGAATCAGCCCCAGCATTTT.

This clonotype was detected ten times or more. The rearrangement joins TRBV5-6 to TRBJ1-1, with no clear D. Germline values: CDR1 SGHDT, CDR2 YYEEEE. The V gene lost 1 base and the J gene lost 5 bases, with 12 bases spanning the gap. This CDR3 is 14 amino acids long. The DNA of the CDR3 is TGTGCCAGCAGCTTGATGTCAGGCGGGACTGAAGCTTTCTTT. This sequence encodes CASSLMSGGTEAFF.

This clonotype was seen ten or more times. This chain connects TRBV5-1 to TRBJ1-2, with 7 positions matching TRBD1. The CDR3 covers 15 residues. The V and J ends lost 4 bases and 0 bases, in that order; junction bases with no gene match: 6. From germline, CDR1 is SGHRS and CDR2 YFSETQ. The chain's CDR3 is CASSPGTASNYGYTF. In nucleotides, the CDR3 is TGCGCCAGCAGCCCCGGGACAGCGTCTAACTATGGCTACACCTTC.

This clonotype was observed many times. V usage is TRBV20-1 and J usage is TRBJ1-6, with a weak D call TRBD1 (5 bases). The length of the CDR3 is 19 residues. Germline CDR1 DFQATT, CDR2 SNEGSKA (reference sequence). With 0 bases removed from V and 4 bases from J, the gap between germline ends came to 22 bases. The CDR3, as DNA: TGCAGTGCTAGAGATCGGATGGGGGGTCCCGTGCGATATAATTCACCCCTCCACTTT. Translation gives CSARDRMGGPVRYNSPLHF.

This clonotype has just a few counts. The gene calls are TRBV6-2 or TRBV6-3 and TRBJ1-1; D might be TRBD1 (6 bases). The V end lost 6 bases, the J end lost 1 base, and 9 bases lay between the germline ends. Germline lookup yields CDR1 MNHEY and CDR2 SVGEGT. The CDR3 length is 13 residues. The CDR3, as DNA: TGTGCCAGCAGAAGGACAGAGAACACTGAAGCTTTCTTT. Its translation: CASRRTENTEAFF.